This T cell receptor (beta chain) was recovered during a study of cytomegalovirus exposure and HLA in healthy donors. About the research overall: The 110 or so validation repertoires used a platform that matched the one used for the approximately 700 first-cohort repertoires, as a later analysis reported.

In regard to this clone: The antigen remains undetermined.

Libraries were prepared by immunoSEQ multiplex PCR; TCRdb keeps only in-frame clonotypes and omits some of them. The repertoire includes over 200,000 clones, 80% to 95% of them detected once, and 3.1% sits in the top ten. Overall study findings and caveats: According to the study, 180 or so TCR beta chains were cytomegalovirus-associated. There were a few CMV-associated chains whose specificity for CMV antigens was confirmed in vitro.

This CDR3 has 13 amino acids. The V end lost 11 bases, the J end lost 0 bases, and 11 bases lay between the germline ends. Germline V gene lookup returns CDR1 LNHDA and CDR2 SQIVND (reference sequence). This sequence was found in a woman aged 25 to 39 in good health and CMV-seronegative. The chain has TRBV19 and TRBJ1-5; a weak D match, TRBD1 (5 bases). Sequencing input: PBMCs. CDR3 residues: CAGGAYSNQPQHF. Here the CDR3 DNA reads TGTGCCGGGGGTGCTTATAGCAATCAGCCCCAGCATTTT.